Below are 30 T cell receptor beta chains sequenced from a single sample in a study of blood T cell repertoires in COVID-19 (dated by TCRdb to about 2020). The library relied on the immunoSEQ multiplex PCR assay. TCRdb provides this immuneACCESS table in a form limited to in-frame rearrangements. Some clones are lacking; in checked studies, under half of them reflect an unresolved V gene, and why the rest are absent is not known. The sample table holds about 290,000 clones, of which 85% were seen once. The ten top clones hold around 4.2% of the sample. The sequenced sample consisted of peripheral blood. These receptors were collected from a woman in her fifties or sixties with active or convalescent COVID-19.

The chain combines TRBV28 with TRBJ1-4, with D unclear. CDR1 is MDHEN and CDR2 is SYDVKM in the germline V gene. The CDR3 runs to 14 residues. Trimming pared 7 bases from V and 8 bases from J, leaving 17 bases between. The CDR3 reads CASNRGILGEKLFF. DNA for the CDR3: TGTGCCAGCAACCGAGGGATTCTCGGGGAAAAACTGTTTTTT.

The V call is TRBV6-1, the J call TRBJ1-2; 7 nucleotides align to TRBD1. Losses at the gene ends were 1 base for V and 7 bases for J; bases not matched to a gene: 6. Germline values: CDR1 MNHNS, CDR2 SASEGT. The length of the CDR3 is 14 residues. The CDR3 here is CASSEDRGSSGYTF. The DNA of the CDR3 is TGTGCCAGCAGTGAAGACAGGGGATCTTCTGGCTACACCTTC.

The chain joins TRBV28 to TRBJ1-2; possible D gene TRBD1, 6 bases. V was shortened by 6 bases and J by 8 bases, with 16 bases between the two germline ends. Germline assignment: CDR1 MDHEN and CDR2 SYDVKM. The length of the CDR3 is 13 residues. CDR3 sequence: CASRYRVSYGYTF. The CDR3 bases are TGTGCCAGCAGGTACAGGGTGAGTTACGGCTACACCTTC.

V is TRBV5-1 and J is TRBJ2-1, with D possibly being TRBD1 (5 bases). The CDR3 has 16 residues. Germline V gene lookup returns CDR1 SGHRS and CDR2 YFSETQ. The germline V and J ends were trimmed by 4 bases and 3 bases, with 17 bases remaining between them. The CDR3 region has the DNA TGCGCCAGCAGCCTCTCCCAGGGCGGTTACTACAATGAGCAGTTCTTC. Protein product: CASSLSQGGYYNEQFF. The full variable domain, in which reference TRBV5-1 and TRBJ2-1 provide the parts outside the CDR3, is KAGVTQTPRYLIKTRGQQVTLSCSPISGHRSVSWYQQTPGQGLQFLFEYFSETQRNKGNFPGRFSGRQFSNSRSEMNVSTLELGDSALYLCASSLSQGGYYNEQFFGPGTRLTVL.

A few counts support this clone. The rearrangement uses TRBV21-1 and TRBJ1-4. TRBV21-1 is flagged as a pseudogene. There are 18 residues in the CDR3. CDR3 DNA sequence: TGTGCCAGCAGCAAAGAACAAGTGGCGAGGGGGGGAGATGAAAAACTGTTTTTT. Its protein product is CASSKEQVARGGDEKLFF.

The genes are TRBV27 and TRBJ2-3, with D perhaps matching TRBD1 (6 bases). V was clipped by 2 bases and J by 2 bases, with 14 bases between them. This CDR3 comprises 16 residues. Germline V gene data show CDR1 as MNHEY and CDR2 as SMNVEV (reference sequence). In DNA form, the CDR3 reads TGTGCCAGCAGTTTAATAAGGGGGTTGAACACAGATACGCAGTATTTT. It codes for CASSLIRGLNTDTQYF.

The CDR3 spells CASSLAGRGSGYTF. DNA of the CDR3: TGCGCCAGCAGCTTGGCCGGGCGTGGGAGCGGCTACACCTTC. The V and J genes are TRBV5-1 and TRBJ1-2; no reliable D call. The CDR3 sequence is 14 residues long. Germline V gives CDR1 SGHRS, CDR2 YFSETQ. V gave up 0 bases and J gave up 8 bases, with 14 bases separating them.

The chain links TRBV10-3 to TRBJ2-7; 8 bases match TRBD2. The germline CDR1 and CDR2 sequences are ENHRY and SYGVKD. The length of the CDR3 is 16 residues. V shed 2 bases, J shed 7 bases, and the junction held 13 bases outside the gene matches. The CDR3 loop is CAISERSGTTVGEQYF. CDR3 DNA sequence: TGTGCCATCAGTGAGCGTAGCGGGACAACGGTTGGGGAGCAGTACTTC.

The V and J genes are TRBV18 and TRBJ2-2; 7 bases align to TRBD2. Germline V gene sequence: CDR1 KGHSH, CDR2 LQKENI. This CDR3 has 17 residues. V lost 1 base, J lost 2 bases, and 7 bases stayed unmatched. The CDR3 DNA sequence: TGTGCCAGCTCACCACGGAACCTAGCGGACAACACCGGGGAGCTGTTTTTT. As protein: CASSPRNLADNTGELFF. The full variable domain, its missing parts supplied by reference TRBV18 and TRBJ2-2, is NAGVMQNPRHLVRRRGQEARLRCSPMKGHSHVYWYRQLPEEGLKFMVYLQKENIIDESGMPKERFSAEFPKEGPSILRIQQVVRGDSAAYFCASSPRNLADNTGELFFGEGSRLTVL.

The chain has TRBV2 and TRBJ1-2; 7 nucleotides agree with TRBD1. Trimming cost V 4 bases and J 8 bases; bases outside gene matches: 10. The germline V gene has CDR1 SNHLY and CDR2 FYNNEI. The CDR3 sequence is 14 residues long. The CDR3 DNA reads TGTGCCAGCAGTGGGTCCTACAGGGGAGGAGGCTACACCTTC. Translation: CASSGSYRGGGYTF.

The CDR3 is CASSVGFQIGTGEEKLFF. CDR3 coding DNA: TGTGCCAGCAGCGTCGGTTTCCAAATCGGGACAGGAGAGGAAAAACTGTTTTTT. V usage is TRBV9 and J usage is TRBJ1-4; TRBD1 matches 8 bases. CDR3 length: 18 amino acids. The V gene's germline CDR1 is SGDLS and CDR2 YYNGEE. V lost 2 bases, J lost 8 bases, and 17 bases stayed unmatched.

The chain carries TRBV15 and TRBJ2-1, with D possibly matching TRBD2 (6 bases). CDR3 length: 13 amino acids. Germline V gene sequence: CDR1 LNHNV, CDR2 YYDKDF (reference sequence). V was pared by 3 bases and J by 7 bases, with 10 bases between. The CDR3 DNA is TGTGCCACCAGCAGTAGCAGCGGGAATGAGCAGTTCTTC. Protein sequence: CATSSSSGNEQFF.

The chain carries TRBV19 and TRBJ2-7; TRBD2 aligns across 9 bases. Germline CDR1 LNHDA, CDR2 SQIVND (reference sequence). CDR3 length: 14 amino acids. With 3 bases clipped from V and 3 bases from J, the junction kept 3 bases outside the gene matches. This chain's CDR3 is CASSMASGDYEQYF. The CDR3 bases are TGTGCCAGTAGTATGGCTAGCGGGGACTACGAGCAGTACTTC.

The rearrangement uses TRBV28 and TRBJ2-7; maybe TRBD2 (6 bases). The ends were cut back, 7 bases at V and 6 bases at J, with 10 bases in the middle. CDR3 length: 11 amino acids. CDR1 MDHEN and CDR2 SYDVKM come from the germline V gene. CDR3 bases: TGTGCCAGCAAATTGGGGGGCGAGCAGTACTTC. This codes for CASKLGGEQYF.

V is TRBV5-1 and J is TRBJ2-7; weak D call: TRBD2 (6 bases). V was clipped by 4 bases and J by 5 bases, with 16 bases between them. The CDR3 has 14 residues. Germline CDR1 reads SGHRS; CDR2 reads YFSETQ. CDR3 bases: TGCGCCAGCAGCGCCGGGACTCACCTCAACGAGCAGTACTTC. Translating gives CASSAGTHLNEQYF.

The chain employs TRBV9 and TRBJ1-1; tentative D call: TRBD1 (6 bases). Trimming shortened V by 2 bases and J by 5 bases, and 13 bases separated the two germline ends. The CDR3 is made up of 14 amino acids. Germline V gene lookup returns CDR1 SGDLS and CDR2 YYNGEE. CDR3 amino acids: CASSVDRFGTEAFF. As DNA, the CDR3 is TGTGCCAGCAGCGTCGACAGGTTTGGAACTGAAGCTTTCTTT. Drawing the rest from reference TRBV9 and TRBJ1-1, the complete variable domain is DSGVTQTPKHLITATGQRVTLRCSPRSGDLSVYWYQQSLDQGLQFLIQYYNGEERAKGNILERFSAQQFPDLHSELNLSSLELGDSALYFCASSVDRFGTEAFFGQGTRLTVV.

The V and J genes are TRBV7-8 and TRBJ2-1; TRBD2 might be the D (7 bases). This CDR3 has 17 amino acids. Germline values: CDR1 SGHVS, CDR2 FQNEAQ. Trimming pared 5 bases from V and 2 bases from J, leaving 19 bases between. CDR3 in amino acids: CASSPTGGTFTYNEQFF. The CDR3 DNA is TGTGCCAGCAGCCCGACGGGGGGCACTTTCACCTACAATGAGCAGTTCTTC.

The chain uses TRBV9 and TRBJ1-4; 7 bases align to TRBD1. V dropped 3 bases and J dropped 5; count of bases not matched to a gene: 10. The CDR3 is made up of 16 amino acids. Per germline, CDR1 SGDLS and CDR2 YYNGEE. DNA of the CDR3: TGTGCCAGCAGCGCGTACCAGGGACAGTCGAATGAAAAACTGTTTTTT. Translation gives CASSAYQGQSNEKLFF.

CDR3 sequence: CASSEVQGEQYF. CDR3 sequence (DNA): TGTGCCAGCAGTGAAGTCCAGGGCGAGCAGTACTTC. This chain connects TRBV6-1 to TRBJ2-7; possibly TRBD1 for D (5 bases). This CDR3 has 12 residues. The germline V gene has CDR1 MNHNS and CDR2 SASEGT. The V gene lost 1 base and the J gene lost 6 bases, with 7 bases spanning the gap.

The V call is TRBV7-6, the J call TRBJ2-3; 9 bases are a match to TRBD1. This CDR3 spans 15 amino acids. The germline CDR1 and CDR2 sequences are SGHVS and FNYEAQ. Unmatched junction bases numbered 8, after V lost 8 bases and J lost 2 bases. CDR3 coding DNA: TGTGCCAGCGCGGGGACAGGGACCATCACAGATACGCAGTATTTT. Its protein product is CASAGTGTITDTQYF.

The CDR3 DNA sequence: TGTGCCAGCAGCATGACAGGCGCTGCCCCCCAGCATTTT. Its protein is CASSMTGAAPQHF. This sequence joins TRBV21-1 and TRBJ1-5; the table gives TRBD1 as D, unverified against the DNA. TRBV21-1 is annotated as a pseudogene. The CDR3 sequence is 13 residues long.

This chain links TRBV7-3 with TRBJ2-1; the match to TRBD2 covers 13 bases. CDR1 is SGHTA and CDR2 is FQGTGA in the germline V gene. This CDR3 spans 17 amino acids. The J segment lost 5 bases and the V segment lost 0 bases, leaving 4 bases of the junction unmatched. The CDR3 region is CASSLTLLAGGHNEQFF. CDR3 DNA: TGTGCCAGCAGCTTAACCTTACTAGCGGGAGGGCACAATGAGCAGTTCTTC. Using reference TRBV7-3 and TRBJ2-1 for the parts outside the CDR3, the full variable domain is GAGVSQTPSNKVTEKGKYVELRCDPISGHTALYWYRQSLGQGPEFLIYFQGTGAADDSGLPNDRFFAVRPEGSVSTLKIQRTERGDSAVYLCASSLTLLAGGHNEQFFGPGTRLTVL.

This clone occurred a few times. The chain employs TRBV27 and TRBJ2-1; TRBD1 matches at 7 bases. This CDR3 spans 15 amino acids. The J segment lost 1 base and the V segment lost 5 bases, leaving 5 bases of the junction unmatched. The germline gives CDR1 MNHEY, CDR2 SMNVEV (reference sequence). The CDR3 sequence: CASSPGTVSYNEQFF. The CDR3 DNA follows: TGTGCCAGCAGTCCCGGGACAGTGTCCTACAATGAGCAGTTCTTC.

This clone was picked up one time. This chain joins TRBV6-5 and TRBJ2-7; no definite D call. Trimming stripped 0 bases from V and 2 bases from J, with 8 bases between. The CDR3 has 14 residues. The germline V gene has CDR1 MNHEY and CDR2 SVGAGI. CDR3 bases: TGTGCCAGCAGTTACTCCCTCAGCGCCTACGAGCAGTACTTC. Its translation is CASSYSLSAYEQYF.

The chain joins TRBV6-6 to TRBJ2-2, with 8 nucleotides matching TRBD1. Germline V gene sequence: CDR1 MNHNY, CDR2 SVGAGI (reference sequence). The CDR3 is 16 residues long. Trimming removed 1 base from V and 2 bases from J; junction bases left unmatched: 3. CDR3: CASSYLGQGNTGELFF. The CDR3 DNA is TGTGCCAGCAGTTACTTAGGACAGGGAAACACCGGGGAGCTGTTTTTT.

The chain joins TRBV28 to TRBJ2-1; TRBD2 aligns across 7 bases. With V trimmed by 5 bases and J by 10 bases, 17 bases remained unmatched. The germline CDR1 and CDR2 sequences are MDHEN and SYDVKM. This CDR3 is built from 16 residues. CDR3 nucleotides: TGTGCCAGCAGTCGGGGGGAGGGCCTAGTAACTAGAGAGCAGTTCTTC. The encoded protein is CASSRGEGLVTREQFF.

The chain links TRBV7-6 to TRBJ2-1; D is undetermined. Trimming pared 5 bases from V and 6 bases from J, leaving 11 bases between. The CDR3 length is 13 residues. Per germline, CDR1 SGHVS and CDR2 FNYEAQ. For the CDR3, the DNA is TGTGCCAGCAGCCCCAATAGGAGCAATGAGCAGTTCTTC. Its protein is CASSPNRSNEQFF.

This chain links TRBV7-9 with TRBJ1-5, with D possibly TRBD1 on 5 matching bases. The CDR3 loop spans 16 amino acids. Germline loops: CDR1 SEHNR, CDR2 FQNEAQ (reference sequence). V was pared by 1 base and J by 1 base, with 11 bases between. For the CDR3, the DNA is TGTGCCAGCAGCTTAGGGGCAGGGCCGAGCAATCAGCCCCAGCATTTT. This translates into CASSLGAGPSNQPQHF. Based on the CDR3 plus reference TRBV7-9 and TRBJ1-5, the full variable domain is DTGVSQNPRHKITKRGQNVTFRCDPISEHNRLYWYRQTLGQGPEFLTYFQNEAQLEKSRLLSDRFSAERPKGSFSTLEIQRTEQGDSAMYLCASSLGAGPSNQPQHFGDGTRLSIL.

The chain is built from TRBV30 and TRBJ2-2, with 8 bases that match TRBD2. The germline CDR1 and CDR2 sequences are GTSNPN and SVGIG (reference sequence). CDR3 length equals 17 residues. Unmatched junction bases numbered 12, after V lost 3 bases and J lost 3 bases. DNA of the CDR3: TGTGCCTGGAGCCGTGGGAGGGTAGCGGGGCACACCGGGGAGCTGTTTTTT. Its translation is CAWSRGRVAGHTGELFF. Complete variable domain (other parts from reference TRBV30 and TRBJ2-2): SQTIHQWPATLVQPVGSPLSLECTVEGTSNPNLYWYRQAAGRGLQLLFYSVGIGQISSEVPQNLSASRPQDRQFILSSKKLLLSDSGFYLCAWSRGRVAGHTGELFFGEGSRLTVL.

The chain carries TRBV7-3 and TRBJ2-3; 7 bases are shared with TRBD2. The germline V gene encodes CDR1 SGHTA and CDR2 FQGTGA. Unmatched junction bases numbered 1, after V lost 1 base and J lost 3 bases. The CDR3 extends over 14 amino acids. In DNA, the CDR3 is TGTGCCAGCAGCTTAAACGGGAGGACAGATACGCAGTATTTT. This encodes CASSLNGRTDTQYF. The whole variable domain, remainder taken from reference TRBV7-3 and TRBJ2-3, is GAGVSQTPSNKVTEKGKYVELRCDPISGHTALYWYRQSLGQGPEFLIYFQGTGAADDSGLPNDRFFAVRPEGSVSTLKIQRTERGDSAVYLCASSLNGRTDTQYFGPGTRLTVL.